The 10 T cell receptor beta chains listed next were all sequenced from one sample in a study of blood T cell repertoires in COVID-19. The protocol was immunoSEQ multiplex PCR, while the TCRdb copy is restricted to in-frame clones and leaves out a portion. Of 300,000 to 450,000 clones in the sample, about 90% were seen once. The sequenced material came from PBMCs or T cells enriched from blood (not recorded which). The receptors stem from a woman in her 30s who had recovered from COVID-19.

This chain joins TRBV19 and TRBJ2-1; D is perhaps TRBD1 (5 bases). In germline, CDR1 is LNHDA, CDR2 SQIVND (reference sequence). The CDR3 totals 16 residues. V was trimmed by 1 base and J by 0 bases, leaving 10 bases between them. The CDR3 DNA reads TGTGCCAGTAGTATAGTTACAGGCATCTCCTACAATGAGCAGTTCTTC. Translating gives CASSIVTGISYNEQFF.

J is TRBJ2-3 and V is TRBV19, with D tentatively TRBD1 (6 bases). Trimming shortened V by 3 bases and J by 5 bases, and 12 bases separated the two germline ends. The CDR3 contains 14 residues. Germline CDR1 is LNHDA and CDR2 is SQIVND (reference sequence). CDR3 nucleotide sequence: TGTGCCAGTAGTATGTCCCAGGGGAAAGATACGCAGTATTTT. It translates to CASSMSQGKDTQYF.

The chain joins TRBV27 to TRBJ2-1, with 9 positions matching TRBD1. Germline V lookup: CDR1 MNHEY, CDR2 SMNVEV (reference sequence). CDR3 length equals 15 residues. Trimming at V came to 1 base and at J to 4 bases, leaving 2 bases not matched to a gene. The CDR3 bases are TGTGCCAGCAGTTTATTAGGGACAGGGTACAATGAGCAGTTCTTC. This translates into CASSLLGTGYNEQFF.

The genes are TRBV27 and TRBJ2-7, with a tentative D call TRBD2 (6 bases). Germline V gene data show CDR1 as MNHEY and CDR2 as SMNVEV (reference sequence). The V end lost 5 bases, the J end lost 7 bases, and 18 bases lay between the germline ends. The CDR3 runs 14 residues. CDR3 nucleotide sequence: TGTGCCAGCAGTCCCCACGGGGGTTTGAGGGAGCAGTACTTC. It encodes CASSPHGGLREQYF.

The chain employs TRBV3-1 (or the pseudogene TRBV3-2) and TRBJ2-5, with 12 bases fitting TRBD1. This CDR3 is built from 18 residues. The V gene end was trimmed by 0 bases and the J gene end by 5 bases; junction bases not matched to a gene: 10. Germline V lookup: CDR1 LGHDT, CDR2 YNNKEL (reference sequence). The CDR3 spells CASSQDAGGTGGRETQYF. The CDR3 DNA sequence: TGTGCCAGCAGCCAAGATGCAGGGGGGACAGGGGGCCGGGAGACCCAGTACTTC.

In its sample, this clone was seen once. This chain links TRBV29-1 with TRBJ2-5; TRBD2 is a possible D gene (6 bases). Looked up from germline, CDR1 is SQVTM and CDR2 is ANQGSEA. V was trimmed by 3 bases and J by 9 bases, leaving 14 bases between them. The CDR3 totals 12 residues. DNA of the CDR3: TGCAGCGTTGAGGAGGGAAATTGGGCCCAGTACTTC. This encodes CSVEEGNWAQYF.

The CDR3 loop reads CASSGALDTGELFF. DNA of the CDR3: TGCGCCAGCAGCGGGGCGCTGGACACCGGGGAGCTGTTTTTT. The chain is built from TRBV5-1 and TRBJ2-2; the D gene is possibly TRBD1 (5 bases). CDR3 length: 14 residues. Germline lookup yields CDR1 SGHRS and CDR2 YFSETQ. Trimming removed 4 bases from V and 3 bases from J, with 10 bases in between.

The genes are TRBV15 and TRBJ1-4; possibly TRBD1 for D (5 bases). In germline, CDR1 is LNHNV, CDR2 YYDKDF (reference sequence). Between the trimmed V and J ends, which lost 6 bases and 6 bases, there was a span of 17 bases. The CDR3 has 15 residues. The CDR3 region is CATSRAGPGDEKLFF. The CDR3 nucleotides read TGTGCCACCAGTCGAGCAGGGCCGGGTGATGAAAAACTGTTTTTT.

The rearrangement links TRBV6-5 to TRBJ1-1; TRBD1 agrees at 7 bases. The germline V gene encodes CDR1 MNHEY and CDR2 SVGAGI. CDR3 length equals 14 residues. V was pared by 6 bases and J by 0 bases, with 4 bases of the junction left unmatched. The CDR3 sequence is CASSRDRVNTEAFF. As DNA, the CDR3 is TGTGCCAGCAGCAGGGACAGAGTGAACACTGAAGCTTTCTTT.

The chain combines TRBV7-9 with TRBJ2-7; TRBD1 aligns across 9 bases. The CDR3 length is 16 residues. Germline loops: CDR1 SEHNR, CDR2 FQNEAQ (reference sequence). With V trimmed by 5 bases and J by 3 bases, 11 bases remained unmatched. The CDR3 DNA sequence: TGTGCCAGCAGCGATTGGGCCGGACAGGGGCGCTACGAGCAGTACTTC. Translating it yields CASSDWAGQGRYEQYF.